This is a list of T cell receptor beta chains from one sample in a study of graft-versus-host responses after intestinal transplantation. These TCRs' antigens remain unknown. Generated by immunoSEQ multiplex PCR, the TCRdb table keeps only in-frame clones and is missing some. The table has 90,000 to 150,000 clones, approximately 96% seen once. This specimen consisted of unstimulated CD8+ T cells sorted from spleen or lymph node cells, obtained before intestinal transplant. The receptor set was obtained from a human donor who received an intestinal transplant. The CDR3 runs from the conserved cysteine through the conserved F or W. The D gene is left open where the match is weak. Size is stated for part of the rows, as once, few or many counts, or as a class when the clone is expanded.

v_call	clone_size	d_call	j_call	cdr3_nt	cdr3_aa
TRBV9	-	-	TRBJ1-1	TGTGCCAGCAGCCGTAGTGGGAACACTGAAGCTTTCTTT	CASSRSGNTEAFF
TRBV5-4	few	TRBD1	TRBJ2-2	TGTGCCAGCAGCGGGGACAGGGCGGGCACCGGGGAGCTGTTTTTT	CASSGDRAGTGELFF
TRBV9	-	-	TRBJ1-2	TGTGCCAGCAGCGTCGCAGAGAGGGCTCCTTTCTACACCTTC	CASSVAERAPFYTF
TRBV9	-	-	TRBJ1-1	TGTGCCAGCAGCGTAGTAGGGACCGGGAACACTGAAGCTTTCTTT	CASSVVGTGNTEAFF
TRBV6-1	-	-	TRBJ2-7	TGTGCCAGCAGTGAATGGTCGGGTGACTACGAGCAGTACTTC	CASSEWSGDYEQYF
TRBV18	-	-	TRBJ2-3	TGTGCCAGCTCACCCAGCAACACAGATACGCAGTATTTT	CASSPSNTDTQYF
TRBV6-1	-	TRBD1	TRBJ2-7	TGTGCCAGCAGACCCGACAGGGGAGCTCCCTACGAGCAGTACTTC	CASRPDRGAPYEQYF
TRBV11-2	-	-	TRBJ1-5	TGTGCCAGCAGCTTAGGTGGTCAGCCCCAGCATTTT	CASSLGGQPQHF
TRBV10-3	-	-	TRBJ2-2	TGTGCCATCAGTCGAGGGGACACCGGGGAGCTGTTTTTT	CAISRGDTGELFF
TRBV4-3	-	TRBD1	TRBJ2-7	TGCGCCAGCAGCCGAGTACAGGGGGCGCAAGGCGAGCAGTACTTC	CASSRVQGAQGEQYF
TRBV27	-	TRBD2	TRBJ2-5	TGTGCCAGCAGTCTCCACCAGGGAGGGGAGACCCAGTACTTC	CASSLHQGGETQYF
TRBV28	once	-	TRBJ1-1	TGTGCCAGCAGTTTAAGAGTCGGCGACAGCATGAACACTGAAGCTTTCTTT	CASSLRVGDSMNTEAFF
TRBV5-6	once	TRBD1	TRBJ2-6	TGTGCCAGCAGCTTAGGGACAGGGAGCTCTGGGGCCAACGTCCTGACTTTC	CASSLGTGSSGANVLTF
TRBV28	-	-	TRBJ2-7	TGTGCCAGCAGTTTAGGGACACTCTACGAGCAGTACTTC	CASSLGTLYEQYF
TRBV7-8	-	TRBD2	TRBJ2-1	TGTGCCAGCAGCTTAGACGGGAGGGGCTACAATGAGCAGTTCTTC	CASSLDGRGYNEQFF
TRBV9	-	-	TRBJ2-2	TGTGCCAGCAGCCCCCGGGAAGGGGAGCTGTTTTTT	CASSPREGELFF
TRBV28	-	TRBD2	TRBJ2-3	TGTGCCAGCAGTCAACTACTAGCGGGAGGGCCCACAGATACGCAGTATTTT	CASSQLLAGGPTDTQYF
TRBV6-6	-	-	TRBJ1-5	TGTGCCAGCTCACAGGGTCAGCCCCAGCATTTT	CASSQGQPQHF
TRBV6-1	-	-	TRBJ1-5	TGTGCCAGCAGTGACAGTTATAGCAATCAGCCCCAGCATTTT	CASSDSYSNQPQHF
TRBV6-5	-	-	TRBJ2-1	TGTGCCAGCAGTTACTCAGACTCTGGGAATGAGCAGTTCTTC	CASSYSDSGNEQFF
TRBV5-4	few	-	TRBJ2-3	TGTGCCAGCAGCTTGGGGTCAGATACGCAGTATTTT	CASSLGSDTQYF
TRBV28	few	TRBD2	TRBJ2-1	TGTGCCAGCAGTCAGACTAGCGGGGAATACAATGAGCAGTTCTTC	CASSQTSGEYNEQFF
TRBV7-6	-	-	TRBJ2-3	TGTGCCAGCAGCTTAGAGGCTAGGGACGCCACAGATACGCAGTATTTT	CASSLEARDATDTQYF
TRBV19	few	-	TRBJ1-5	TGTGCCAGTAGTATTAGGGATACAATCAATCTGCCCCAGCATTTT	CASSIRDTINLPQHF
TRBV6-6	-	-	TRBJ2-3	TGTGCCAGCAGTACCCTCCTGGATACGCAGTATTTT	CASSTLLDTQYF
TRBV30	-	-	TRBJ1-2	TGTGCCTGGAGTGTAGCCAGGCAGTTCTATGGCTACACCTTC	CAWSVARQFYGYTF